Reported below is one T cell receptor (beta chain). Its binding antigen is unknown. A much more abundant neighbour one base away suggests this may be a read error. The CDR3 ends on some other residue instead of the conserved phenylalanine or tryptophan, so this is likely a read error. It is unclear where the CDR3 begins or ends on the DNA, so no DNA is shown, and the CDR3 is as TCRdb lists it. The data stem from a study of CD8+CD57+ T cells in acquired aplastic anemia listed by TCRdb under 2018. In the study overall: DNA extracted from sorted CD4+ and CD8+ cells had a mean of approximately 3.3 ug, with a range of roughly 0.18 to 27.4 ug. CD8+CD57+ expansion was defined as frequency above the mean frequency observed in healthy subjects.

Expansion of CD8+CD57+ cells had been shown by flow cytometry in the patients chosen for sequencing. Severe acquired aplastic anemia was diagnosed in all patients according to International Study of Aplastic Anemia and Agranulocytosis and Camitta criteria. At the time blood was sampled, none of the patients had received any therapy. In the study, sorted CD4+ and CD8+ blood T cells from patients with severe aplastic anemia and from healthy subjects underwent deep sequencing of TCR repertoires. Patients were enrolled in the USA under clinicaltrials.gov protocols 00001620, 01623167, 00001397, 00071045, 00081523 and 00961064. Ficoll-Paque density gradient centrifugation was used to isolate peripheral blood mononuclear cells. Before DNA extraction, CD4+ and CD8+ T cells were sorted by FACS or by magnetic beads. Taken from the germline V gene, the CDR1 and CDR2 loops are SGHVS and FNYEAQ. Ends included, the CDR3 has 13 residues.

Overall results and qualifications from the work: Patients and healthy controls showed no significant difference in CD8+ Simpson's diversity (P=0.060). Although roughly 30 CD8+ CDR3 sequences were shared by patients and controls, these sequences appeared highly expressed in patients and within the immunodominant clones of patients.

TCR beta VDJ combination and CDR3 sequence profiling used genomic DNA as the template. An Illumina HiSeq 2000 was the platform used for TCR repertoire sequencing. Processing in the source paper ran as follows. Repertoires were assessed using TRBV/TRBJ rearrangement plots, CDR3 size and DJ length profiles, and Simpson's diversity index. The most abundant DNA sequence in the deep sequencing data was defined as the immunodominant clone. CDR3 amino acid sequences were checked for sharing between subjects and were compared against published repertoires and the VDJdb database. The raw public data were reprocessed by TCRdb itself: fastp quality trimming at Q25, MiXCR clonotype calling, in-frame beta chains only. For every CDR3 protein sequence, its rows merge into one entry that carries the most common genes and DNA. The V and J calls were determined by TCRdb, not by the authors. For this sample the table gives 200,000 to 300,000 distinct CDR3 sequences, of which 65% to 90% were detected only once. The leading ten clones occupy 40% to 50% of the sample.

This receptor chain uses TRBV7-6 and TRBJ2-3; the D segment call TRBD2 is taken from the table without a DNA check. Sequencing was carried out using sorted CD4+, CD8+, or CD8+CD57+ T cells (not recorded which) from PBMCs. This clonotype was obtained from a human donor with aplastic anemia. This receptor has the CDR3 CASTLGRVPSGSN.